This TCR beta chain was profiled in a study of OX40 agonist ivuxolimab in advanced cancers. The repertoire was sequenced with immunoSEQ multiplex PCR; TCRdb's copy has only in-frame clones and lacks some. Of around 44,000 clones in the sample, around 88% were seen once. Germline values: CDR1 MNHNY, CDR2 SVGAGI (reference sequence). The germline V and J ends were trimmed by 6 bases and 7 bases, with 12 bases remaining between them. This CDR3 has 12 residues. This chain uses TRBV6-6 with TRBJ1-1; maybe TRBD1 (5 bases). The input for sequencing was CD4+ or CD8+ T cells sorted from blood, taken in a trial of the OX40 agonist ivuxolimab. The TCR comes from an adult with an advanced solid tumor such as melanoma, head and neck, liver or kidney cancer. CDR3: CASSLDRYEAFF. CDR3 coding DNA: TGTGCCAGCAGCCTCGACAGATATGAAGCTTTCTTT.